These T cell receptor beta chains were read from a single sample in a study of metastatic and nonmetastatic thyroid tumors. TCRdb re-called clones via MiXCR from the PCR reads. The repertoire consists of over 30,000 clones, with about 31% occurring once and the leading ten covering almost 8%. The specimen sequenced was blood. The receptors stem from a female donor with papillary thyroid cancer or a benign thyroid nodule (not recorded which). Some clones in this sample may be carry-over from other donors' samples. The CDR3 runs from the conserved cysteine through the conserved F or W. The order of the fields is D gene, V gene, J gene, clone size, CDR3 protein, CDR3 DNA. The D gene is left open where the match is weak. Some rows have no size entry. The others give once, few or many, or a class for an expanded clone.

-	TRBV28	TRBJ1-5	medium-sized	CASSFPDRYQPQHF	TGTGCCAGCAGTTTTCCCGACAGATATCAGCCCCAGCATTTT
-	TRBV20-1	TRBJ2-5	-	CSVVPGEGILETQYF	TGCAGTGTAGTCCCCGGTGAGGGGATCCTAGAGACACAGTACTTC
TRBD2	TRBV6-6	TRBJ2-1	-	CASSYGGLAGMDEQFF	TGTGCCAGCAGTTACGGGGGACTAGCGGGAATGGATGAGCAGTTCTTC
-	TRBV19	TRBJ1-1	-	CASRGGLVNTEAFF	TGTGCCAGTAGGGGGGGCTTGGTGAACACTGAAGCTTTCTTT
TRBD2	TRBV4-1	TRBJ2-5	many	CASSHPSGGEETQYF	TGCGCCAGCAGCCACCCTAGCGGGGGGGAAGAGACCCAGTACTTC
-	TRBV11-2	TRBJ2-1	many	CASSFAGSYNEQFF	TGTGCCAGCAGCTTTGCGGGCTCCTACAATGAGCAGTTCTTC
-	TRBV9	TRBJ1-1	many	CASSVGDNTEAFF	TGTGCCAGCAGCGTCGGTGACAACACTGAAGCTTTCTTT
-	TRBV27	TRBJ2-7	-	CASRVHEQYF	TGTGCCAGCAGGGTCCACGAGCAGTACTTC
TRBD2	TRBV6-2/TRBV6-3	TRBJ2-5	few	CASSYSTSVETQYF	TGTGCCAGCAGTTACTCTACTAGCGTAGAGACCCAGTACTTC
-	TRBV9	TRBJ2-3	many	CASSPGGGAGVLDTQYF	TGTGCCAGCAGCCCCGGGGGAGGGGCAGGGGTTTTGGATACGCAGTATTTT
-	TRBV9	TRBJ2-1	many	CASSVAGDIYNEQFF	TGTGCCAGCAGCGTAGCGGGCGATATCTACAATGAGCAGTTCTTC
-	TRBV5-1	TRBJ2-7	-	CASSLRLNYEQYF	TGCGCCAGCAGCTTGCGACTAAACTACGAGCAGTACTTC
-	TRBV9	TRBJ2-1	many	CASSVAPDPYNEQFF	TGTGCCAGCAGCGTAGCCCCGGATCCCTACAATGAGCAGTTCTTC
-	TRBV6-5	TRBJ2-2	few	CASSYAGANTGELFF	TGTGCCAGCAGTTACGCGGGGGCGAACACCGGTGAGCTGTTTTTT
-	TRBV20-1	TRBJ1-1	-	CSASSGSTEAFF	TGCAGTGCCTCTTCCGGGTCCACTGAAGCTTTCTTT
TRBD2	TRBV6-1	TRBJ2-5	-	CASITGGESQYF	TGTGCCAGCATTACGGGGGGGGAGAGCCAGTACTTC
-	TRBV24-1	TRBJ2-7	-	CATSELVRTQDTQYF	TGTGCCACCAGTGAGTTGGTACGGACTCAAGACACCCAGTACTTC
TRBD2	TRBV6-5	TRBJ2-7	-	CASSSPGGSSYEQYF	TGTGCCAGCAGTTCTCCCGGGGGGTCGTCATACGAGCAGTACTTC
TRBD1	TRBV11-2	TRBJ2-7	-	CASSGQGIAYEQYF	TGTGCCAGCAGCGGACAGGGGATCGCCTACGAGCAGTACTTC
-	TRBV13	TRBJ2-2	many	CASSLDPRGGVRNTGELFF	TGTGCCAGCAGCTTAGACCCCAGGGGGGGGGTTCGGAACACCGGGGAGCTGTTTTTT
-	TRBV27	TRBJ1-5	many	CASRAGLHPGSNQPQHF	TGTGCCAGCAGGGCGGGACTTCACCCAGGGAGCAATCAGCCCCAGCATTTT
-	TRBV3-1	TRBJ1-2	-	CASSQEKGIWGYTF	TGTGCCAGCAGCCAAGAAAAGGGTATTTGGGGCTACACCTTC
TRBD2	TRBV12-3/TRBV12-4	TRBJ2-7	-	CASSLLAGGPNEQYF	TGTGCCAGCAGTTTGTTAGCGGGAGGGCCGAACGAGCAGTACTTC
TRBD2	TRBV4-2	TRBJ2-2	many	CASSQGTSGGPPDGSGELFF	TGTGCCAGCAGCCAAGGGACTAGCGGGGGGCCTCCCGATGGTTCAGGGGAGCTGTTTTTT